This section outlines one T cell receptor (beta chain) sequence together with its context. Antigen specificity is unknown. Other DNA sequences in the same sample also yield this CDR3. This specimen comes from a study of CD4 T cell repertoires in COVID-19. These memory T cells were uncultured and sequenced directly after ex vivo isolation. J lost 6 bases, V lost 2 bases, and 5 bases had no gene match. The CDR3 contains 15 residues. Looked up from germline, CDR1 is SGHRS and CDR2 is YFSETQ. Findings of the study overall: Two or all three memory subsets shared several highly expanded SARS-CoV-2-reactive clonotypes.

Here immunoSEQ multiplex PCR was the method, and the copy in TCRdb shows in-frame clones only, minus some. The sample yields fewer than 25,000 clones, about 93% seen once. The sequence came from a human donor who had COVID-19. The rearrangement links TRBV5-1 to TRBJ1-6; 7 nucleotides line up with TRBD1. Here the sequenced sample was circulating follicular helper CD4+ T cells (cTfh) from blood, taken before the COVID-19 pandemic. The CDR3 DNA reads TGCGCCAGCAGCTTAGCCGGGACAGCTAATTCACCCCTCCACTTT. It is translated as CASSLAGTANSPLHF.